This T cell receptor beta chain comes out of a study of graft-versus-host responses after intestinal transplantation. Study information: Every recipient underwent anti-thymocyte globulin induction, then tacrolimus and steroids for 3 to 4 years. Study-wide points: Early after transplant, HvG clones declined as circulating GvH clones peaked.

In germline, CDR1 is LNHDA, CDR2 SQIVND (reference sequence). This CDR3 is 15 amino acids long. Trimming cost V 5 bases and J 7 bases; bases outside gene matches: 9. The culture paired approximately 200,000 irradiated violet-dye-labeled stimulators with approximately 200,000 CFSE-labeled responders. A sort after the reaction isolated proliferating CFSE-low CD3+CD4+ and CD3+CD8+ responders. The data were produced by immunoSEQ multiplex PCR, yet TCRdb's version contains in-frame clones alone and is incomplete. Of some 21,000 clones listed, 50% to 60% are singletons. This sequence joins TRBV19 and TRBJ2-3; 10 bases fit TRBD1. This clonotype originated in a human patient who received an intestinal transplant. The material was alloreactive CD4+ T cells from a mixed lymphocyte reaction culture, obtained before intestinal transplant. Regarding subset: CFSE-low proliferating T cells sorted from approximately 6-day pre-transplant mixed lymphocyte reaction (GvH or HvG direction). CDR3 amino acids: CASSGDRGRVNTQYF. Here the CDR3 DNA reads TGTGCCAGTAGTGGAGACAGGGGGCGAGTAAATACGCAGTATTTT.